This entry concerns a single T cell receptor beta chain. What it recognizes is unknown. Read sequence stops 3 residues before the CDR3 end, and the germline J gene provides the missing end. The source of the sample is a study of T cells in women clearing cervical HPV infection. Study results and caveats: CIN3+ cases had significantly higher TCR repertoire richness than controls, but evenness did not differ. TRBV6-7 relative abundance averaged 0.11% in cases and about 0.15% in controls.

Assay used: immunoSEQ multiplex PCR; TCRdb lists only in-frame clones, some missing. In total, the table holds some 20,000 clones. V was clipped by 5 bases and J by 3 bases; unmatched bases: 5. Germline CDR1 is SGHNT and CDR2 is YYREEE (reference sequence). CDR3 length equals 14 residues. Sequenced material: blood buffy coat. The clonotype was recovered from a woman aged 18 to 75 with a cervical HPV16 infection that either progressed to CIN3+ or cleared (not recorded which). The chain uses TRBV5-4 and TRBJ2-7; TRBD2 aligns across 10 bases. The CDR3 region is CASRSSGSSYEQYF. The sequenced part of the CDR3 DNA is TGTGCCAGCAGGTCTAGCGGGAGTAGCTACGAG.